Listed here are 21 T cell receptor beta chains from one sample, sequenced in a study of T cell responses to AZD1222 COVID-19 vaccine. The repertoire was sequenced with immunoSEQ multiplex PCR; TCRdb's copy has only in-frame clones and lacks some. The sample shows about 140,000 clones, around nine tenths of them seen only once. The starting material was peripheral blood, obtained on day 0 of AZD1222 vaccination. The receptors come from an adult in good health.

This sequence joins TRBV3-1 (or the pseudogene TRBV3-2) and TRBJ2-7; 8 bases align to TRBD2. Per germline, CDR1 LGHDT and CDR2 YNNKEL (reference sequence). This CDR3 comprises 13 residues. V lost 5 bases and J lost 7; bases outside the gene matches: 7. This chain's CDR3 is CASSLVAGSEQYF. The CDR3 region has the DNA TGTGCCAGCAGCTTAGTAGCGGGGAGTGAGCAGTACTTC.

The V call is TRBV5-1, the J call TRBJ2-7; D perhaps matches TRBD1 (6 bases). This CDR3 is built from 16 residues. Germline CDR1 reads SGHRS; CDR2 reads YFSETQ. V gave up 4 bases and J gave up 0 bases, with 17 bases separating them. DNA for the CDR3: TGCGCCAGCAGCATAACACGGACAGTCGGCTCCTACGAGCAGTACTTC. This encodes CASSITRTVGSYEQYF. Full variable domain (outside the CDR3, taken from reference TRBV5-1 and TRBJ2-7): KAGVTQTPRYLIKTRGQQVTLSCSPISGHRSVSWYQQTPGQGLQFLFEYFSETQRNKGNFPGRFSGRQFSNSRSEMNVSTLELGDSALYLCASSITRTVGSYEQYFGPGTRLTVT.

DNA for the CDR3: TGCAGCGTGTCAGAGACTAACTACGAGCAGTACTTC. As protein: CSVSETNYEQYF. The chain employs TRBV29-1 and TRBJ2-7; D is perhaps TRBD2 (5 bases). V was shortened by 6 bases and J by 3 bases, with 12 bases between the two germline ends. CDR1 and CDR2 from the germline V gene are SQVTM and ANQGSEA. The CDR3 consists of 12 residues.

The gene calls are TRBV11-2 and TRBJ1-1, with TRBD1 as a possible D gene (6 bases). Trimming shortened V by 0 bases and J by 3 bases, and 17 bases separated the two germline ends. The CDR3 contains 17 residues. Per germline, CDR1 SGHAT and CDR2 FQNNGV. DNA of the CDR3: TGTGCCAGCAGCTTAGATTGGGACGGGGGGCCAGACACTGAAGCTTTCTTT. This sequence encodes CASSLDWDGGPDTEAFF.

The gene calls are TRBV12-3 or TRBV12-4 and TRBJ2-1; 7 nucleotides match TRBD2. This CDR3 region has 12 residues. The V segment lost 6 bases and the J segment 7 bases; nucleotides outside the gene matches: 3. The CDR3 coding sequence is TGTGCCAGCAGCGGGGGGAGAAATGAGCAGTTCTTC. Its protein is CASSGGRNEQFF.

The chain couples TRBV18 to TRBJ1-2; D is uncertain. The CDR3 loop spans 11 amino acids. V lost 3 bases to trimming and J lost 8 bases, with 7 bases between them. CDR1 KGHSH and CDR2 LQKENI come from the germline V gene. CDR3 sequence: CASSPDRGYTF. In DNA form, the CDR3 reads TGTGCCAGCTCACCGGACCGCGGCTACACCTTC. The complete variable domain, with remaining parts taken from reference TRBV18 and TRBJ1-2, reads NAGVMQNPRHLVRRRGQEARLRCSPMKGHSHVYWYRQLPEEGLKFMVYLQKENIIDESGMPKERFSAEFPKEGPSILRIQQVVRGDSAAYFCASSPDRGYTFGSGTRLTVV.

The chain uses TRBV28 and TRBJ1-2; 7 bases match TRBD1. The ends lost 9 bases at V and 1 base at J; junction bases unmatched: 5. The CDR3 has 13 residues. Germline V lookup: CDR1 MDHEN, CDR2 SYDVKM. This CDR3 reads CASSTGYNYGYTF. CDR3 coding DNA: TGTGCCAGTTCGACAGGGTATAACTATGGCTACACCTTC.

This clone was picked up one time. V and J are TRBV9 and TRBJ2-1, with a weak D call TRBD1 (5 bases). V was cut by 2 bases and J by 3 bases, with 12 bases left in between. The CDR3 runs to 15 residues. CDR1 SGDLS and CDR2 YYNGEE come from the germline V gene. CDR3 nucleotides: TGTGCCAGCAGCGTTGGTCGGACAAGCTACAATGAGCAGTTCTTC. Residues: CASSVGRTSYNEQFF. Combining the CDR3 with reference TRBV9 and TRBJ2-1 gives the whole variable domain DSGVTQTPKHLITATGQRVTLRCSPRSGDLSVYWYQQSLDQGLQFLIQYYNGEERAKGNILERFSAQQFPDLHSELNLSSLELGDSALYFCASSVGRTSYNEQFFGPGTRLTVL.

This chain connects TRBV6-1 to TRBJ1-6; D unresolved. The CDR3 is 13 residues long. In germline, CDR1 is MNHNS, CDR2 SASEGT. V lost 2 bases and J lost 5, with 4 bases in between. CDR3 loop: CASSEQNNSPLHF. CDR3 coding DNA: TGTGCCAGCAGTGAACAGAATAATTCACCCCTCCACTTT.

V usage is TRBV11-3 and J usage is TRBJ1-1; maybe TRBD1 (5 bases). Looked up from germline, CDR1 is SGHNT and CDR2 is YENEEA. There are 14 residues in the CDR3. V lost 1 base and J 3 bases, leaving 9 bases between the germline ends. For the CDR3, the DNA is TGTGCCAGCAGCTTAGGGGGCAGCCACACTGAAGCTTTCTTT. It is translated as CASSLGGSHTEAFF. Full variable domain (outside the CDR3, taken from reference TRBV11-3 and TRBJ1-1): EAGVVQSPRYKIIEKKQPVAFWCNPISGHNTLYWYLQNLGQGPELLIRYENEEAVDDSQLPKDRFSAERLKGVDSTLKIQPAELGDSAVYLCASSLGGSHTEAFFGQGTRLTVV.

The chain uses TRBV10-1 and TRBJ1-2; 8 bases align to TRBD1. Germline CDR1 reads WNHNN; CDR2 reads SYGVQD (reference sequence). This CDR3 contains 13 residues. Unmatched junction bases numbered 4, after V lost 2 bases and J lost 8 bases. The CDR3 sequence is CASSEPTGEGYTF. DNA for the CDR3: TGCGCCAGCAGTGAGCCGACAGGGGAGGGCTACACCTTC.

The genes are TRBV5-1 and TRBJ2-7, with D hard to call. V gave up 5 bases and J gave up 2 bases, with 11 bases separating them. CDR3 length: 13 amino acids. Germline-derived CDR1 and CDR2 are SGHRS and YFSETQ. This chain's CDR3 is CASSAPQAYEQYF. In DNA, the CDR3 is TGCGCCAGCAGTGCTCCCCAGGCCTACGAGCAGTACTTC.

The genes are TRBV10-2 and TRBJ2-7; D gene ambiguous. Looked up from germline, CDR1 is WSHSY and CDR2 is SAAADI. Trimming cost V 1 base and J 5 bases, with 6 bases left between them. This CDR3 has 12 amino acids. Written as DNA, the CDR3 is TGCGCCAGCAGTGAGTTCTGGAACGAGCAGTACTTC. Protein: CASSEFWNEQYF.

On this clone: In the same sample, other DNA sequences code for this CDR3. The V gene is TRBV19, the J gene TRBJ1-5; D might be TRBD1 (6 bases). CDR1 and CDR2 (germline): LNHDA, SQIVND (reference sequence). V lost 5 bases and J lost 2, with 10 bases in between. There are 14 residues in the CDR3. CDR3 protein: CASSPRTGNQPQHF. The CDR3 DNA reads TGTGCCAGTAGTCCCCGGACAGGCAATCAGCCCCAGCATTTT. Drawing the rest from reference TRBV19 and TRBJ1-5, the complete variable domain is DGGITQSPKYLFRKEGQNVTLSCEQNLNHDAMYWYRQDPGQGLRLIYYSQIVNDFQKGDIAEGYSVSREKKESFPLTVTSAQKNPTAFYLCASSPRTGNQPQHFGDGTRLSIL.

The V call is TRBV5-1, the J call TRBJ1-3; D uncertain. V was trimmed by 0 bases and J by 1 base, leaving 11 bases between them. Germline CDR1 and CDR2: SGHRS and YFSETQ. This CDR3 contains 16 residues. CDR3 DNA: TGCGCCAGCAGCTTGGATGACCCACTATCTGGAAACACCATATATTTT. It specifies CASSLDDPLSGNTIYF.

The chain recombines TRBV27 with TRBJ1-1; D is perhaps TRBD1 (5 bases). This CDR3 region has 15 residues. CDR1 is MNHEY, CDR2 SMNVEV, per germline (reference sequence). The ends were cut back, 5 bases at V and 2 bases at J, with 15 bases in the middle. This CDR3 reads CASSRPGPINTEAFF. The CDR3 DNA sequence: TGTGCCAGCAGTAGACCGGGACCTATTAACACTGAAGCTTTCTTT.

CDR3 sequence reads: CASSDPGGQGGYGYTF. The CDR3 bases are TGTGCCAGCAGTGATCCCGGGGGACAGGGAGGCTATGGCTACACCTTC. The J gene is TRBJ1-2, the V gene TRBV6-1; 9 bases fit TRBD1. The junction had 9 bases not matched to a gene; V was cut back by 3 bases and J by 4 bases. The CDR3 totals 16 residues. Germline loops: CDR1 MNHNS, CDR2 SASEGT.

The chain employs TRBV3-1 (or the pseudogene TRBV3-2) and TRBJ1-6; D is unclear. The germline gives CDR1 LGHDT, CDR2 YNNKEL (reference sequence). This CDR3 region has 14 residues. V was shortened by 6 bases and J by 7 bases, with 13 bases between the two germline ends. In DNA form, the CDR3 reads TGTGCCAGCAGATTCGGAGGGCAGAATTCACCCCTCCACTTT. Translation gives CASRFGGQNSPLHF.

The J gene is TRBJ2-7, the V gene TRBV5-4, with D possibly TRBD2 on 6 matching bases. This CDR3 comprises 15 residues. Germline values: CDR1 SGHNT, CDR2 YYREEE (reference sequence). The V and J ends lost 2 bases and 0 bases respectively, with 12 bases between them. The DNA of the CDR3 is TGTGCCAGCAGCTTTCGAGGCGGGGCCTCCTACGAGCAGTACTTC. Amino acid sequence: CASSFRGGASYEQYF.

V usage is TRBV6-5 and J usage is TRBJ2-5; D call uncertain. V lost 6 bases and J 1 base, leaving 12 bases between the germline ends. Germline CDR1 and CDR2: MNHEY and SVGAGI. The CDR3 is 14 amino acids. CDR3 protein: CASREIRIQETQYF. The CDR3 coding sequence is TGTGCCAGCAGGGAGATCAGGATCCAAGAGACCCAGTACTTC.

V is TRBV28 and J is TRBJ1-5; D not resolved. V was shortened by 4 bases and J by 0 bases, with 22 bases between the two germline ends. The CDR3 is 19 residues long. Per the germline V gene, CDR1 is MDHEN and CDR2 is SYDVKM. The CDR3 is CASSSPPGRPHYSNQPQHF. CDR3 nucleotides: TGTGCCAGCAGTTCCCCACCTGGGAGACCTCACTATAGCAATCAGCCCCAGCATTTT.